A selection of T cell receptor beta chains follows, all from one sample in a study of PD-L1 blockade in urothelial cancer. The protocol was immunoSEQ multiplex PCR, while the TCRdb copy is restricted to in-frame clones and leaves out a portion. The data contain about 40,000 clones, 80% to 90% of them singletons. The material was PBMCs, obtained around atezolizumab (anti-PD-L1) treatment. These receptors were taken from a man between 60 and 75 years old with urothelial cancer. Each CDR3 is given with its conserved first and last residue. Fields, in order: J gene, clone size, V gene, D gene, CDR3 protein, CDR3 DNA. The D gene is left open where the match is weak. A row's size may be missing; if present it is once, few, many or a size class.

j_gene: TRBJ1-2
abundance: NA
v_gene: TRBV5-1
d_gene: NA
CDR3aa: CASSAMTSNYGYTF
CDR3nt: TGCGCCAGCAGCGCGATGACTTCTAACTATGGCTACACCTTC

j_gene: TRBJ1-1
abundance: NA
v_gene: TRBV7-9
d_gene: TRBD1
CDR3aa: CASSRLSDRGKFLNTEAFF
CDR3nt: TGTGCCAGCAGCCGTCTCTCGGACAGGGGGAAGTTTTTGAACACTGAAGCTTTCTTT

j_gene: TRBJ1-1
abundance: NA
v_gene: TRBV5-1
d_gene: NA
CDR3aa: CASSRPGVQNTEAFF
CDR3nt: TGCGCCAGCAGCCGCCCGGGGGTCCAGAACACTGAAGCTTTCTTT

j_gene: TRBJ1-1
abundance: NA
v_gene: TRBV11-1
d_gene: TRBD1
CDR3aa: CASRNRGRRRMNTEAFF
CDR3nt: TGTGCCAGCAGGAACAGGGGTCGGCGCAGGATGAACACTGAAGCTTTCTTT

j_gene: TRBJ2-7
abundance: NA
v_gene: TRBV28
d_gene: NA
CDR3aa: CASNSNSYEQYF
CDR3nt: TGTGCCAGCAATTCAAACTCCTACGAGCAGTACTTC

j_gene: TRBJ1-4
abundance: NA
v_gene: TRBV10-3
d_gene: TRBD1
CDR3aa: CAIAEDRGNEKLFF
CDR3nt: TGTGCCATCGCCGAGGACAGGGGGAATGAAAAACTGTTTTTT

j_gene: TRBJ2-1
abundance: NA
v_gene: TRBV5-4
d_gene: TRBD2
CDR3aa: CASSLGGLAGGYKFF
CDR3nt: TGTGCCAGCAGCTTGGGGGGACTAGCGGGAGGTTATAAGTTCTTC

j_gene: TRBJ2-2
abundance: NA
v_gene: TRBV4-1
d_gene: TRBD2
CDR3aa: CASSQKLAGGPGGELFF
CDR3nt: TGCGCCAGCAGCCAGAAACTAGCGGGGGGGCCGGGCGGGGAGCTGTTTTTT

j_gene: TRBJ2-3
abundance: NA
v_gene: TRBV10-3
d_gene: TRBD2
CDR3aa: CAISESPSGEDTQYF
CDR3nt: TGTGCCATCAGTGAGTCCCCTAGCGGGGAGGATACGCAGTATTTT

j_gene: TRBJ2-1
abundance: NA
v_gene: TRBV5-1
d_gene: NA
CDR3aa: CASSLGFGSGNNEQFF
CDR3nt: TGCGCCAGCAGCTTGGGGTTTGGTAGCGGAAACAATGAGCAGTTCTTC

j_gene: TRBJ1-6
abundance: NA
v_gene: TRBV5-1
d_gene: NA
CDR3aa: CASSQQADYNSPLHF
CDR3nt: TGCGCCAGCAGCCAACAGGCGGACTATAATTCACCCCTCCACTTT

j_gene: TRBJ1-2
abundance: NA
v_gene: TRBV5-1
d_gene: TRBD1
CDR3aa: CASSLGQGGTNYGYTF
CDR3nt: TGCGCCAGCAGCTTGGGACAGGGAGGTACGAACTATGGCTACACCTTC

j_gene: TRBJ2-3
abundance: NA
v_gene: TRBV14
d_gene: TRBD2
CDR3aa: CASSPSGGDTPGTDTQYF
CDR3nt: TGTGCCAGCAGCCCCAGCGGGGGGGATACGCCGGGCACAGATACGCAGTATTTT

j_gene: TRBJ2-3
abundance: NA
v_gene: TRBV5-1
d_gene: NA
CDR3aa: CASSSGSSDTQYF
CDR3nt: TGCGCCAGCAGCTCTGGGAGCAGCGATACGCAGTATTTT

j_gene: TRBJ1-6
abundance: NA
v_gene: TRBV5-4
d_gene: NA
CDR3aa: CASSLVGGDSPLHF
CDR3nt: TGTGCCAGCAGCTTGGTGGGGGGGGATTCACCCCTCCACTTT

j_gene: TRBJ2-5
abundance: NA
v_gene: TRBV5-6
d_gene: NA
CDR3aa: CASSLGGLGETQYF
CDR3nt: TGTGCCAGCAGCTTGGGAGGGCTCGGGGAGACCCAGTACTTC

j_gene: TRBJ1-2
abundance: NA
v_gene: TRBV9
d_gene: TRBD1
CDR3aa: CASSDRGGSYGYTF
CDR3nt: TGTGCCAGCAGCGACAGGGGCGGTAGCTATGGCTACACCTTC

j_gene: TRBJ1-2
abundance: NA
v_gene: TRBV27
d_gene: TRBD1
CDR3aa: CASSKGTGIGGNYGYTF
CDR3nt: TGTGCCAGCAGTAAGGGGACAGGGATCGGTGGAAACTATGGCTACACCTTC

j_gene: TRBJ2-1
abundance: NA
v_gene: TRBV5-1
d_gene: NA
CDR3aa: CASSLVGQNYNEQFF
CDR3nt: TGCGCCAGCAGCTTGGTGGGACAAAACTACAATGAGCAGTTCTTC

j_gene: TRBJ2-7
abundance: NA
v_gene: TRBV5-4
d_gene: NA
CDR3aa: CATSGVLAYEQYF
CDR3nt: TGTGCCACCTCGGGAGTTCTCGCCTACGAGCAGTACTTC

j_gene: TRBJ2-7
abundance: NA
v_gene: TRBV27
d_gene: TRBD1
CDR3aa: CASSFVGTGVLEQYF
CDR3nt: TGTGCCAGCAGTTTTGTTGGGACAGGGGTGCTCGAGCAGTACTTC

j_gene: TRBJ2-7
abundance: NA
v_gene: TRBV5-1
d_gene: TRBD2
CDR3aa: CASSLTSGSYEQYF
CDR3nt: TGCGCCAGCAGCTTGACTAGCGGGAGTTACGAGCAGTACTTC

j_gene: TRBJ2-3
abundance: NA
v_gene: TRBV27
d_gene: TRBD2
CDR3aa: CASKMTSGGADTQYF
CDR3nt: TGTGCCAGCAAGATGACTAGCGGGGGCGCAGATACGCAGTATTTT

j_gene: TRBJ2-3
abundance: NA
v_gene: TRBV5-1
d_gene: NA
CDR3aa: CASSPTGSTDTQYF
CDR3nt: TGCGCCAGCAGCCCCACAGGGAGCACAGATACGCAGTATTTT

j_gene: TRBJ2-1
abundance: NA
v_gene: TRBV7-7
d_gene: TRBD2
CDR3aa: CASSLEGASGTEQFF
CDR3nt: TGTGCTAGCAGCTTGGAAGGGGCTAGCGGGACTGAGCAGTTCTTC

j_gene: TRBJ2-2
abundance: NA
v_gene: TRBV4-1
d_gene: NA
CDR3aa: CASSQDADGSNTGELFF
CDR3nt: TGCGCCAGCAGCCAAGATGCTGACGGGTCGAACACCGGGGAGCTGTTTTTT

j_gene: TRBJ2-5
abundance: NA
v_gene: TRBV14
d_gene: TRBD2
CDR3aa: CASSQGRLAGGLRETQYF
CDR3nt: TGTGCCAGCAGCCAAGGACGACTAGCGGGAGGGCTTAGGGAGACCCAGTACTTC

j_gene: TRBJ1-1
abundance: NA
v_gene: TRBV5-4
d_gene: NA
CDR3aa: CASSLARGQTEAFF
CDR3nt: TGTGCCAGCAGCTTGGCCCGCGGACAGACTGAAGCTTTCTTT

j_gene: TRBJ2-1
abundance: few
v_gene: TRBV7-3
d_gene: TRBD1
CDR3aa: CASSLVRGTYNEQFF
CDR3nt: TGTGCCAGCAGCTTAGTCAGGGGGACCTACAATGAGCAGTTCTTC

j_gene: TRBJ2-3
abundance: NA
v_gene: TRBV2
d_gene: TRBD2
CDR3aa: CASRATSGGADTQYF
CDR3nt: TGTGCCAGCAGGGCGACTAGCGGGGGAGCAGATACGCAGTATTTT

j_gene: TRBJ1-1
abundance: few
v_gene: TRBV7-3
d_gene: NA
CDR3aa: CASSSQQGTEAFF
CDR3nt: TGTGCCAGCAGCTCCCAACAGGGAACTGAAGCTTTCTTT

j_gene: TRBJ1-5
abundance: once
v_gene: TRBV15
d_gene: NA
CDR3aa: CATSRSPEPQHF
CDR3nt: TGTGCCACCAGCAGGTCCCCCGAGCCCCAGCATTTT

j_gene: TRBJ2-2
abundance: NA
v_gene: TRBV5-6
d_gene: TRBD1
CDR3aa: CASSFRTGKVTGELFF
CDR3nt: TGTGCCAGCAGCTTCCGGACAGGGAAAGTCACCGGGGAGCTGTTTTTT